The source of this TCR beta chain is a study of T cell changes during pregnancy in multiple sclerosis. Clones were sequenced by immunoSEQ multiplex PCR, and TCRdb holds only the in-frame ones, with some missing. The sample shows tens of thousands of clones, about 90% of them seen only once. J was trimmed by 7 bases and V by 0 bases; bases with no gene match: 5. The germline gives CDR1 SGDLS, CDR2 YYNGEE. The CDR3 spans 15 residues. The chain has TRBV9 and TRBJ2-1; 9 positions match TRBD2. The sequencing used peripheral blood, collected in the third trimester of pregnancy. This clonotype originated in a female donor in good health, enrolled as a control in a pregnancy study. The CDR3 loop reads CASSVGGGAGNEQFF. For the CDR3, the DNA is TGTGCCAGCAGCGTAGGCGGGGGGGCGGGAAATGAGCAGTTCTTC. Filled out from reference TRBV9 and TRBJ2-1, the complete variable domain reads DSGVTQTPKHLITATGQRVTLRCSPRSGDLSVYWYQQSLDQGLQFLIQYYNGEERAKGNILERFSAQQFPDLHSELNLSSLELGDSALYFCASSVGGGAGNEQFFGPGTRLTVL.